One and the same sample provided the 10 T cell receptor beta chains below, sequenced in a study of cytomegalovirus exposure and HLA in healthy donors. Primers: 60 Vbeta forward and 13 Jbeta reverse. Repertoires were generated with immunoSEQ multiplex PCR, while TCRdb's copy carries only in-frame clones and drops some. The data hold about 160,000 clones, with 84% observed a single time. The sequencing sample was made of PBMCs. These receptors all come from a man in his late teens or twenties in good health and CMV-seronegative.

The CDR3 sequence: CASSPVGGTGDPYEQYF. The CDR3 nucleotides are TGTGCCAGCAGTCCGGTCGGGGGGACAGGGGATCCCTACGAGCAGTACTTC. The chain combines TRBV21-1 with TRBJ2-7; the D call in the table, TRBD1, was not verified against the DNA. TRBV21-1 is an annotated pseudogene. The length of the CDR3 is 17 residues.

The chain links TRBV5-6 to TRBJ1-2; the D gene is possibly TRBD1 (5 bases). CDR3 size: 15 residues. Trimming left V 0 bases short and J 2 bases short, with 11 bases between. Germline values: CDR1 SGHDT, CDR2 YYEEEE. The CDR3 reads CASSLVPGLNYGYTF. Written as DNA, the CDR3 is TGTGCCAGCAGCTTGGTCCCAGGGTTGAACTATGGCTACACCTTC. Full variable domain (remainder filled in from reference TRBV5-6 and TRBJ1-2): DAGVTQSPTHLIKTRGQQVTLRCSPKSGHDTVSWYQQALGQGPQFIFQYYEEEERQRGNFPDRFSGHQFPNYSSELNVNALLLGDSALYLCASSLVPGLNYGYTFGSGTRLTVV.

This clone has a single count. The CDR3 DNA reads as TGTGCCAGCAGTCACCCAGGGGATCAGCCCCAGCATTTT. Residues: CASSHPGDQPQHF. The rearrangement links TRBV28 to TRBJ1-5; D is perhaps TRBD1 (6 bases). Looked up from germline, CDR1 is MDHEN and CDR2 is SYDVKM. There are 13 residues in the CDR3. V was shortened by 5 bases and J by 5 bases, with 10 bases between the two germline ends.

This clone turned up a few times. This chain links TRBV6-1 with TRBJ2-1, with a possible D match to TRBD2 (6 bases). Trimming shortened V by 6 bases and J by 15 bases, and 6 bases separated the two germline ends. The CDR3 has 8 residues. The V gene's germline CDR1 is MNHNS and CDR2 SASEGT. This CDR3 is CASSGRFF. CDR3 bases: TGTGCCAGCAGCGGGAGGTTCTTC.

The rearrangement joins TRBV28 to TRBJ2-3; possibly TRBD2 for D (6 bases). The CDR3 consists of 14 residues. Deletions cut 6 bases from V and 4 bases from J, with 14 bases between. Germline V lookup: CDR1 MDHEN, CDR2 SYDVKM. The chain's CDR3 is CASSSPGLSDTQYF. The CDR3 DNA sequence: TGTGCCAGCAGCTCTCCGGGACTGTCAGATACGCAGTATTTT.

This clone occurred once. The chain has TRBV4-1 and TRBJ1-1; D is undetermined. The CDR3 totals 12 residues. With 0 bases removed from V and 5 bases from J, the gap between germline ends came to 4 bases. Germline CDR1 reads MGHRA; CDR2 reads YSYEKL. The CDR3 loop reads CASSQDGTEAFF. The CDR3, as DNA: TGCGCCAGCAGCCAAGACGGGACTGAAGCTTTCTTT.

This chain uses TRBV4-1 with TRBJ2-5; D is perhaps TRBD1 (5 bases). The J call may be mistaken, given a closer DNA end match to TRBJ2-7. The CDR3 is 15 amino acids. Germline V gives CDR1 MGHRA, CDR2 YSYEKL. The CDR3 loop reads CASSQDAARVGEQYF. Here the CDR3 DNA reads TGCGCCAGCAGCCAAGACGCGGCCAGGGTAGGCGAGCAGTACTTC.

The chain uses TRBV27 and TRBJ1-2; TRBD1 aligns across 11 bases. CDR3 length: 14 amino acids. The germline V gene encodes CDR1 MNHEY and CDR2 SMNVEV (reference sequence). V dropped 6 bases and J dropped 4; count of bases not matched to a gene: 4. CDR3 bases: TGTGCCAGCAGAGCCGGGACAGGGGGCTATGGCTACACCTTC. Residues: CASRAGTGGYGYTF.

The CDR3 coding sequence is TGTGCCAGTGGACAGACTAATGAAAAACTGTTTTTT. This sequence encodes CASGQTNEKLFF. This sequence joins TRBV2 and TRBJ1-4, with D perhaps matching TRBD1 (6 bases). Per germline, CDR1 SNHLY and CDR2 FYNNEI. This CDR3 has 12 amino acids. The germline V and J ends were trimmed by 9 bases and 2 bases, with 7 bases remaining between them.

This clone has more than one count but fewer than ten. The rearrangement joins TRBV5-4 to TRBJ2-1, with 11 bases lining up with TRBD2. The trim removed 8 bases at V and 10 bases at J, leaving 11 bases unmatched. The CDR3 consists of 14 residues. CDR1 is SGHNT and CDR2 is YYREEE in the germline V gene (reference sequence). This CDR3 is CASETSGAPWEQFF. The CDR3 DNA reads as TGTGCCAGTGAGACTAGCGGGGCTCCCTGGGAGCAGTTCTTC.